One and the same sample provided the 3 T cell receptor beta chains below, sequenced in a study of blood T cell repertoires in COVID-19. Profiling relied on immunoSEQ multiplex PCR, and the TCRdb table lists in-frame clones only, not all of them. The data show fewer than 350,000 clones, 85% seen once. The sequenced sample was PBMCs or T cells enriched from blood (not recorded which). The receptors derive from a woman in her thirties who had been exposed to COVID-19.

The sample holds one count of this clone. The chain recombines TRBV3-1 (or the pseudogene TRBV3-2) with TRBJ2-5; D remains ambiguous. Germline lookup yields CDR1 LGHDT and CDR2 YNNKEL (reference sequence). V was cut by 0 bases and J by 5 bases, with 10 bases left in between. The CDR3 is 14 residues long. The CDR3 loop is CASSQDSRSETQYF. The DNA of the CDR3 is TGTGCCAGCAGCCAAGATTCTCGTTCGGAGACCCAGTACTTC.

This clone was observed once. V usage is TRBV7-9 and J usage is TRBJ1-3; maybe TRBD1 (5 bases). Germline CDR1 SEHNR, CDR2 FQNEAQ (reference sequence). The CDR3 covers 14 residues. V gave up 4 bases and J gave up 2 bases, with 9 bases separating them. The CDR3 is CASSYGGTGNTIYF. CDR3 nucleotides: TGTGCCAGCAGCTACGGGGGGACTGGAAACACCATATATTTT. The entire variable domain, with the rest obtained from reference TRBV7-9 and TRBJ1-3, is as follows: DTGVSQNPRHKITKRGQNVTFRCDPISEHNRLYWYRQTLGQGPEFLTYFQNEAQLEKSRLLSDRFSAERPKGSFSTLEIQRTEQGDSAMYLCASSYGGTGNTIYFGEGSWLTVV.

The chain carries TRBV5-6 and TRBJ2-2; no definite D call. CDR1 SGHDT and CDR2 YYEEEE come from the germline V gene. This CDR3 region has 16 residues. The germline V and J ends were trimmed by 2 bases and 6 bases, with 17 bases remaining between them. The CDR3 loop is CASSFLLVGDSGELFF. The CDR3 nucleotides read TGTGCCAGCAGCTTTCTCTTAGTAGGAGACTCCGGGGAGCTGTTTTTT. The variable domain in full, completed from reference TRBV5-6 and TRBJ2-2, reads DAGVTQSPTHLIKTRGQQVTLRCSPKSGHDTVSWYQQALGQGPQFIFQYYEEEERQRGNFPDRFSGHQFPNYSSELNVNALLLGDSALYLCASSFLLVGDSGELFFGEGSRLTVL.